Below are 5 T cell receptor beta chains sequenced from a single sample in a study of sequential checkpoint blockade in melanoma. The sample's treatment: randomized to nivolumab then ipilimumab (arm A) or the reverse (arm B). Only in-frame clones appear in the TCRdb table, and some are missing; sequencing was by immunoSEQ multiplex PCR. The table records about 10,000 clones, around three quarters of them present only once. The specimen was CD8+ T cells sorted from blood (inferred from file names), collected from a patient given nivolumab and ipilimumab in sequence. Every receptor here comes from a human donor with melanoma.

V and J are TRBV7-8 and TRBJ2-7; maybe TRBD2 (5 bases). V was pared by 5 bases and J by 1 base, with 15 bases between. Germline CDR1 SGHVS, CDR2 FQNEAQ. This CDR3 contains 15 residues. The CDR3: CASSPTRTVSYEQYF. In DNA form, the CDR3 reads TGTGCCAGCAGCCCCACTAGGACCGTGTCCTACGAGCAGTACTTC.

The CDR3 DNA follows: TGTGCCAGCAGCTTGGGGCGGGACCGCTATGGCTACACCTTC. The encoded protein is CASSLGRDRYGYTF. This chain connects TRBV7-9 to TRBJ1-2, with D possibly TRBD1 on 5 matching bases. Per germline, CDR1 SEHNR and CDR2 FQNEAQ (reference sequence). The CDR3 runs to 14 residues. V dropped 3 bases and J dropped 4 bases, with 12 bases sitting between them.

This rearrangement joins TRBV5-4 to TRBJ1-5, with D tentatively TRBD1 (5 bases). The V and J ends lost 0 bases and 0 bases respectively, with 10 bases between them. The CDR3 is 16 residues long. The V gene's germline CDR1 is SGHNT and CDR2 YYREEE (reference sequence). As DNA, the CDR3 is TGTGCCAGCAGCTTGGACGGGGGGAATAGCAATCAGCCCCAGCATTTT. Translating gives CASSLDGGNSNQPQHF.

This clone showed up just a few times. This chain links TRBV19 with TRBJ1-5; no reliable D call. Germline values: CDR1 LNHDA, CDR2 SQIVND (reference sequence). V lost 6 bases and J 7 bases, leaving 16 bases between the germline ends. The CDR3 totals 14 residues. The CDR3 reads CASRTRDGWQPQHF. DNA of the CDR3: TGTGCCAGTAGAACGAGGGATGGGTGGCAGCCCCAGCATTTT.

This rearrangement joins TRBV30 to TRBJ2-7, with D possibly matching TRBD1 (5 bases). The length of the CDR3 is 13 residues. Germline values: CDR1 GTSNPN, CDR2 SVGIG (reference sequence). V shed 5 bases and J shed 1 base, with 12 bases lying between them. CDR3 sequence: CAWSPDISYEQYF. CDR3 DNA sequence: TGTGCCTGGTCCCCGGACATTTCCTACGAGCAGTACTTC.